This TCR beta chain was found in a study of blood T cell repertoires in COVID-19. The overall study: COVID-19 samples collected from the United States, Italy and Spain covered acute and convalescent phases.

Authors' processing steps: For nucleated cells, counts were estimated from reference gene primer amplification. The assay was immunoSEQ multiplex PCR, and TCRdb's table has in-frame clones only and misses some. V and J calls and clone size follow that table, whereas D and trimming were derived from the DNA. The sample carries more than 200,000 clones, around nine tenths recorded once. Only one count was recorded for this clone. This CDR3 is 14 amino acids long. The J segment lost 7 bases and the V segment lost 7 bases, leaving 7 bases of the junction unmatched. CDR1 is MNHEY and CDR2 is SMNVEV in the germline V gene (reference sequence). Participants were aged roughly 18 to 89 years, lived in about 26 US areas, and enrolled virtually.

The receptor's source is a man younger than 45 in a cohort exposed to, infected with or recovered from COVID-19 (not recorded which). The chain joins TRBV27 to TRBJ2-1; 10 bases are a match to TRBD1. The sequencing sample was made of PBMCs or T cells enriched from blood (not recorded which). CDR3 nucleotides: TGTGCCAGCACTCAGGACAGGGGGAGGAATGAGCAGTTCTTC. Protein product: CASTQDRGRNEQFF.